The 8 T cell receptor beta chains below all came from one sample that was sequenced in a study of CD8+ T cells in alopecia areata. Documented treatment: oral pan-JAK inhibitor, 5-10 mg twice daily. Isolated RNA was reverse transcribed into cDNA used as the sequencing template. Sequenced by immunoSEQ multiplex PCR; TCRdb stores in-frame clones only, minus some. The sample lists 150,000 to 200,000 clones; under 80% were seen once. The specimen comprised CD4+ T cells sorted from blood, sampled around week 50, from a patient treated with tofacitinib. The receptors derive from a human donor with alopecia areata.

This rearrangement joins TRBV29-1 to TRBJ1-5; D gene unclear. V lost 7 bases and J 6 bases, leaving 16 bases between the germline ends. The CDR3 has 13 amino acids. In germline, CDR1 is SQVTM, CDR2 ANQGSEA. The CDR3 DNA reads TGCAGCGCCTCCGACAATTCAGGTCAGCCCCAGCATTTT. Translating it yields CSASDNSGQPQHF.

This sequence joins TRBV28 and TRBJ2-7; D gene ambiguous. This CDR3 contains 15 residues. V lost 6 bases, J lost 1 base, and 16 bases lay in between. The germline V gene encodes CDR1 MDHEN and CDR2 SYDVKM. The CDR3 DNA reads TGTGCCAGCAGCATAAGCCCCGCAGCATCCTACGAGCAGTACTTC. Translated, it gives CASSISPAASYEQYF.

This chain joins TRBV6-5 and TRBJ2-7; the match to TRBD1 covers 7 bases. CDR1 is MNHEY, CDR2 SVGAGI, per germline. V lost 3 bases, J lost 4 bases, and 6 bases stayed unmatched. The CDR3 spans 14 residues. As DNA, the CDR3 is TGTGCCAGCAGTTATCAACAGGGGCTTTACGAGCAGTACTTC. This codes for CASSYQQGLYEQYF.

The V gene is TRBV27, the J gene TRBJ1-2; the D is unclear. V lost 4 bases and J 2 bases, leaving 20 bases between the germline ends. Germline lookup yields CDR1 MNHEY and CDR2 SMNVEV (reference sequence). This CDR3 is built from 17 residues. CDR3 sequence (DNA): TGTGCCAGCAGTTCTATACCCGGTTTGGGCGCGAACTATGGCTACACCTTC. It specifies CASSSIPGLGANYGYTF.

The chain employs TRBV5-5 and TRBJ1-1; maybe TRBD1 (6 bases). The germline V and J ends were trimmed by 5 bases and 10 bases, with 12 bases remaining between them. CDR1 is SGHKS and CDR2 is YYEKEE in the germline V gene (reference sequence). CDR3 length: 11 residues. The CDR3 nucleotides are TGTGCCAGCAGTTGGGACATCGTAGCTTTCTTT. Its protein product is CASSWDIVAFF. The entire variable domain, with the rest obtained from reference TRBV5-5 and TRBJ1-1, is as follows: DAGVTQSPTHLIKTRGQQVTLRCSPISGHKSVSWYQQVLGQGPQFIFQYYEKEERGRGNFPDRFSARQFPNYSSELNVNALLLGDSALYLCASSWDIVAFFGQGTRLTVV.

The V call is TRBV29-1, the J call TRBJ2-3; 11 nucleotides align to TRBD2. V shed 3 bases and J 2 bases; nucleotides not matched to a gene: 7. The CDR3 spans 16 residues. Germline CDR1 reads SQVTM; CDR2 reads ANQGSEA. CDR3 sequence (DNA): TGCAGCGTTGATCCCCTAGCGGGGGGCCCCACAGATACGCAGTATTTT. Its protein is CSVDPLAGGPTDTQYF.

The chain joins TRBV10-3 to TRBJ1-2; a possible D gene is TRBD1 (5 bases). The germline V gene has CDR1 ENHRY and CDR2 SYGVKD. Deletions cut 5 bases from V and 3 bases from J, with 13 bases between. CDR3 length: 14 residues. This CDR3 is CAISRGDGDYGYTF. The CDR3 DNA is TGTGCCATCAGTCGAGGGGACGGCGACTATGGCTACACCTTC.

This chain joins TRBV30 and TRBJ2-6; D not resolved. Looked up from germline, CDR1 is GTSNPN and CDR2 is SVGIG (reference sequence). The CDR3 is 10 amino acids. V was clipped by 6 bases and J by 4 bases, with 1 base between them. CDR3 DNA sequence: TGTGCCTGCGGGGCCAACGTCCTGACTTTC. Translating it yields CACGANVLTF.